This TCR beta chain was observed in a study of blood T cell repertoires in COVID-19. The repertoire was sequenced with immunoSEQ multiplex PCR; TCRdb's copy has only in-frame clones and lacks some. This sample has roughly 250,000 clones, with 85% to 90% found just once. The CDR3 extends over 15 amino acids. V lost 5 bases and J lost 4, with 17 bases in between. Germline CDR1 SEHNR, CDR2 FQNEAQ (reference sequence). The TCR sequence derives from a middle-aged woman with acute or convalescent COVID-19. The chain couples TRBV7-9 to TRBJ1-2, with D perhaps matching TRBD1 (5 bases). Specimen: peripheral blood. The CDR3 DNA is TGTGCCAGCAGCAGGGCCGACAGACAGTTCTATGGCTACACCTTC. Encoded protein: CASSRADRQFYGYTF.